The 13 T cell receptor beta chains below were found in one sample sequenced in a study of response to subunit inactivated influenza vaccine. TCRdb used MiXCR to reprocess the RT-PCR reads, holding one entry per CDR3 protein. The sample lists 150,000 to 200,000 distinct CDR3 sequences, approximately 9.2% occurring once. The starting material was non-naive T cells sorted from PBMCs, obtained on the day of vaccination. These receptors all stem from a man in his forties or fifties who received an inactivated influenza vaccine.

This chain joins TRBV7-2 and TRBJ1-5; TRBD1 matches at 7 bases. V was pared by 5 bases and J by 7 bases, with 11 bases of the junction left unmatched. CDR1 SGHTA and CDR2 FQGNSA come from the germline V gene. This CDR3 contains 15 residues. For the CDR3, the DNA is TGTGCCAGCAGCCTACGGACAGGAGGGGGGCAGCCCCAGCATTTT. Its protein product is CASSLRTGGGQPQHF.

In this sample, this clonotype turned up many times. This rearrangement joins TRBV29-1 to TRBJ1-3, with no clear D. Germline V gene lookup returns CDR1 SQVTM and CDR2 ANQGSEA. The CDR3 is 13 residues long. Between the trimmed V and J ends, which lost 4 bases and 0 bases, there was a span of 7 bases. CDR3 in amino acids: CSVALSSGNTIYF. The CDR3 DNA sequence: TGCAGCGTTGCGCTGAGCTCTGGAAACACCATATATTTT.

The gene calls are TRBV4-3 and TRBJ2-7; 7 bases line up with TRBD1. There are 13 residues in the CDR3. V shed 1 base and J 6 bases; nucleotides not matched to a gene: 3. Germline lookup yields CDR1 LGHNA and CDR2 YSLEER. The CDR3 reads CASSQVTGTEQYF. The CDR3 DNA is TGCGCCAGCAGCCAAGTGACAGGGACCGAGCAGTACTTC.

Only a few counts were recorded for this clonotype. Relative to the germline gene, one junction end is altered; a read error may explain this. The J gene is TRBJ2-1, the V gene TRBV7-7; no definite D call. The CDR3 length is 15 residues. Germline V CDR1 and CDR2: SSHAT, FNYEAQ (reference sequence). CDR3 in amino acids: CASSPGHGYYNEQFF. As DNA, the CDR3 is TGTGCTAGCAGCCCCGGGCACGGATACTACAATGAGCAGTTCTTC.

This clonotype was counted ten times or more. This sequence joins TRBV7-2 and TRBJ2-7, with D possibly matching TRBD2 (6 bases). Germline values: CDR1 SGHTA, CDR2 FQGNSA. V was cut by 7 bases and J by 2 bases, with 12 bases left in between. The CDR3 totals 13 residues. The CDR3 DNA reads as TGTGCCAGCACCGTCGCGGGGCCCTACGAGCAGTACTTC. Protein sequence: CASTVAGPYEQYF.

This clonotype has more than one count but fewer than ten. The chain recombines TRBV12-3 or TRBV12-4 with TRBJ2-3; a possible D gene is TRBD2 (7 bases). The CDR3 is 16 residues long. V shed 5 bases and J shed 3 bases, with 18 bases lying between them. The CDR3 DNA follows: TGTGCCAGCAGTCCATACACAGGGAGGGCGACAGATACGCAGTATTTT. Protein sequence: CASSPYTGRATDTQYF.

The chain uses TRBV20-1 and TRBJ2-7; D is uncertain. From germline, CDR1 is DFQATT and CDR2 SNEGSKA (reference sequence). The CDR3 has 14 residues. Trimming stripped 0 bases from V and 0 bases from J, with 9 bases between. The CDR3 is CSAREWVSSYEQYF. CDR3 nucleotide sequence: TGCAGTGCTAGAGAATGGGTGTCCTCCTACGAGCAGTACTTC.

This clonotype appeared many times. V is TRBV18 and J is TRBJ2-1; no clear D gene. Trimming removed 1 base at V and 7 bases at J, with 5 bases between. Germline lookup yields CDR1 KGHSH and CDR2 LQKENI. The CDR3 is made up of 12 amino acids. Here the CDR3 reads CASSPLVNEQFF. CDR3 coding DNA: TGTGCCAGCTCACCACTGGTTAATGAGCAGTTCTTC.

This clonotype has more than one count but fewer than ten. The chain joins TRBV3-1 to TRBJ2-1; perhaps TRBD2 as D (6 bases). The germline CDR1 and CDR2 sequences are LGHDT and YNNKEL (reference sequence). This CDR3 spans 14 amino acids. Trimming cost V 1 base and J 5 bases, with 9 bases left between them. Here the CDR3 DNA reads TGTGCCAGCAGCCAAGCGACTAGGAACAATGAGCAGTTCTTC. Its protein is CASSQATRNNEQFF.

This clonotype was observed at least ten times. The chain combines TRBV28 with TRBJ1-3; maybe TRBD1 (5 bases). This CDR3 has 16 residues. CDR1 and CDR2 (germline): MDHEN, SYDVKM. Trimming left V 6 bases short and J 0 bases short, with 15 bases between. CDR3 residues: CASSLQGPSSGNTIYF. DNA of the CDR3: TGTGCCAGCAGCCTCCAGGGTCCGAGCTCTGGAAACACCATATATTTT.

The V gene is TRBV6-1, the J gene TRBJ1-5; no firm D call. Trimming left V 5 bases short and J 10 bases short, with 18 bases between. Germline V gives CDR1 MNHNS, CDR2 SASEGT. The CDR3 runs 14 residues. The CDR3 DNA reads TGTGCCAGCAGTCAGGACCCCGGGTATGCCCCCCAGCATTTT. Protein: CASSQDPGYAPQHF.

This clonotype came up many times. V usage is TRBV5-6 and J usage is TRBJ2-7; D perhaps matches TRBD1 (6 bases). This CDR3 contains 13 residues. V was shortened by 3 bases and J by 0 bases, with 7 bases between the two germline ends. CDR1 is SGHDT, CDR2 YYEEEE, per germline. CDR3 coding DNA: TGTGCCAGCAGCTGGGACATCTCCTACGAGCAGTACTTC. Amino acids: CASSWDISYEQYF. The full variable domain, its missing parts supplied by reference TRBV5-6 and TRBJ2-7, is DAGVTQSPTHLIKTRGQQVTLRCSPKSGHDTVSWYQQALGQGPQFIFQYYEEEERQRGNFPDRFSGHQFPNYSSELNVNALLLGDSALYLCASSWDISYEQYFGPGTRLTVT.

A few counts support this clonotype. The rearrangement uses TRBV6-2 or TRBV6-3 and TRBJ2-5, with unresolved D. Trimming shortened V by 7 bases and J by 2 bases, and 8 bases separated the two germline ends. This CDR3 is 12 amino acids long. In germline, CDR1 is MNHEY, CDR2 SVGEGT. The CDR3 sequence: CASNTRQETQYF. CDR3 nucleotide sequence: TGTGCCAGCAACACAAGACAAGAGACCCAGTACTTC.